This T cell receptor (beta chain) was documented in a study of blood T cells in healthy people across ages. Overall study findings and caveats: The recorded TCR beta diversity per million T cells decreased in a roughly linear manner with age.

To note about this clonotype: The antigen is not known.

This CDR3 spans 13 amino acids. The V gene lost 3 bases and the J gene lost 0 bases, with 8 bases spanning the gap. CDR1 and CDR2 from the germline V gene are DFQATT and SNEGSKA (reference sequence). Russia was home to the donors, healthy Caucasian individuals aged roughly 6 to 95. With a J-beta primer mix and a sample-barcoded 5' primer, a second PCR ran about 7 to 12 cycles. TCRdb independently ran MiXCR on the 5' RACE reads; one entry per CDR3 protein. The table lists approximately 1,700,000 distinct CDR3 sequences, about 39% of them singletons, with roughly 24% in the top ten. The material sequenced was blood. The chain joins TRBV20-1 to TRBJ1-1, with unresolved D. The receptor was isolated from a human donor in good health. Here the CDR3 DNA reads TGCAGTGCTAGTGCAGCTTTGAACACTGAAGCTTTCTTT. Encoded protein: CSASAALNTEAFF.